This T cell receptor (beta chain) is from a study of post-analysis software for immune sequencing data. Study outcomes and limitations: In multiple sclerosis, normalized Chao1 diversity was significantly below that of controls. The study found TRBV5-6, TRBV5-1 and TRBV20-1 among 4 or 5 TRBV segments more frequent in patients than controls.

The TCR beta cDNA libraries contained unique molecular identifiers. TCRdb used MiXCR to reprocess the PCR reads, holding one entry per CDR3 protein. The top ten clones hold 10% to 15% of a sample with a few hundred thousand distinct CDR3 sequences, around 33% of them seen once. Note on this clonotype: Antigen: not known.

Germline loops: CDR1 SGHKS, CDR2 YYEKEE (reference sequence). The CDR3 totals 15 residues. Trimming took off 1 base at V and 8 bases at J, with 15 bases between the two ends. Sequencing was performed on blood. This clonotype was sampled from a girl under 18 with multiple sclerosis. The chain is built from TRBV5-5 and TRBJ1-4, with TRBD1 as a possible D gene (6 bases). CDR3 DNA: TGTGCCAGCAGCTTGAGTCCAGGGGACGGGGAAAAACTGTTTTTT. Protein product: CASSLSPGDGEKLFF.